What follows are 32 T cell receptor beta chains derived from one specimen sequenced in a study of blood T cells in healthy people across ages. Together with a sample-barcoded 5' primer, a J-beta primer mix was included in a second PCR lasting about 6 to 11 cycles. TCRdb reanalysed the 5' RACE reads using MiXCR and keeps one entry per CDR3 protein. Of 600,000 or so distinct CDR3 sequences listed, roughly 48% are singletons. Specimen: blood. The receptor source for this set is a man older than 75 in good health.

The chain employs TRBV6-2 or TRBV6-3 and TRBJ2-1, with 10 positions matching TRBD1. With 5 bases clipped from V and 0 bases from J, the junction kept 4 bases outside the gene matches. This CDR3 has 16 amino acids. The V gene's germline CDR1 is MNHEY and CDR2 SVGEGT. The DNA for the CDR3 is TGTGCCAGCAGTCACGGGGACAGGGGCTCCTACAATGAGCAGTTCTTC. This codes for CASSHGDRGSYNEQFF.

This chain uses TRBV7-9 with TRBJ2-7; 7 bases map to TRBD1. The CDR3 is made up of 12 amino acids. The V gene's germline CDR1 is SEHNR and CDR2 FQNEAQ (reference sequence). With V trimmed by 5 bases and J by 7 bases, 5 bases remained unmatched. The CDR3 coding sequence is TGTGCCAGCAGCACACAGGGGTGGGAGCAGTACTTC. It translates to CASSTQGWEQYF.

The J gene is TRBJ2-3, the V gene TRBV27; D gene ambiguous. The V end lost 6 bases, the J end lost 3 bases, and 10 bases lay between the germline ends. Germline loops: CDR1 MNHEY, CDR2 SMNVEV (reference sequence). The CDR3 runs 13 residues. CDR3 nucleotides: TGTGCCAGCAGCACCCACCCTACAGATACGCAGTATTTT. Encoded protein: CASSTHPTDTQYF.

This clonotype was picked up a small number of times. A much larger clone differs from this one at a single base, so this may be a read error. The chain joins TRBV6-6 to TRBJ2-1; TRBD2 agrees at 10 bases. The DNA end is more similar to TRBJ2-7, so the J call may be wrong. The CDR3 length is 15 residues. CDR1 is MNHNY, CDR2 SVGAGI, per germline (reference sequence). CDR3 in amino acids: CASRKTSGAYNEQYF. DNA for the CDR3: TGTGCCAGCAGAAAAACTAGCGGGGCCTACAATGAGCAGTACTTC.

Only one count was recorded for this clonotype. The chain carries TRBV2 and TRBJ2-3, with D unclear. Trimming cost V 7 bases and J 8 bases, with 16 bases left between them. Germline-derived CDR1 and CDR2 are SNHLY and FYNNEI. The CDR3 is 13 residues long. CDR3 nucleotide sequence: TGTGCCAGCAAAGGGCAGCCGTCGGCTACGCAGTATTTT. It translates to CASKGQPSATQYF. The full variable domain, rest sourced from reference TRBV2 and TRBJ2-3, is EPEVTQTPSHQVTQMGQEVILRCVPISNHLYFYWYRQILGQKVEFLVSFYNNEISEKSEIFDDQFSVERPDGSNFTLKIRSTKLEDSAMYFCASKGQPSATQYFGPGTRLTVL.

The V and J genes are TRBV29-1 and TRBJ2-7; TRBD1 agrees at 8 bases. The V and J ends lost 7 bases and 1 base, in that order; junction bases with no gene match: 9. The germline CDR1 and CDR2 sequences are SQVTM and ANQGSEA. The CDR3 has 14 residues. In nucleotides, the CDR3 is TGCAGCGAAGTTGGACAGGGAGTTTCCTACGAGCAGTACTTC. Translation: CSEVGQGVSYEQYF.

The table lists this clonotype with a few counts. The chain is built from TRBV28 and TRBJ2-5, with 11 bases identical to TRBD2. J lost 11 bases, V lost 3 bases, and 17 bases had no gene match. Germline V gene lookup returns CDR1 MDHEN and CDR2 SYDVKM. The length of the CDR3 is 17 residues. CDR3 region: CASSFLHSGRANNEQYF. CDR3 sequence (DNA): TGTGCCAGCAGTTTCCTCCATAGCGGGAGGGCGAACAATGAGCAGTACTTC. Based on the CDR3 plus reference TRBV28 and TRBJ2-5, the full variable domain is DVKVTQSSRYLVKRTGEKVFLECVQDMDHENMFWYRQDPGLGLRLIYFSYDVKMKEKGDIPEGYSVSREKKERFSLILESASTNQTSMYLCASSFLHSGRANNEQYFGPGTRLLVL.

This clonotype has only one observation. V and J are TRBV6-5 and TRBJ2-3; tentatively, D is TRBD2 (5 bases). The closer fit of TRBJ2-2 to the DNA end suggests the J call may be wrong. Germline V gives CDR1 MNHEY, CDR2 SVGAGI. CDR3 length: 16 residues. The CDR3 loop reads CASSYSRGYRTRELFF. The CDR3 nucleotides read TGTGCCAGCAGTTACTCAAGAGGGTATAGGACCCGGGAGCTGTTTTTT.

Concerning this clonotype: One end of the junction does not line up with germline, which may come from a read error. This rearrangement joins TRBV6-2 or TRBV6-3 to TRBJ2-3; D is possibly TRBD2 (5 bases). The CDR3 length is 16 residues. From germline, CDR1 is MNHEY and CDR2 SVGEGT. In nucleotides, the CDR3 is TGTACCAGCAGTTACCGCCGGGAATTGTCCACAGATACGCAGTATTTT. As protein: CTSSYRRELSTDTQYF.

The chain links TRBV7-9 to TRBJ2-7; TRBD1 matches 9 bases. The ends lost 5 bases at V and 8 bases at J; junction bases unmatched: 4. From germline, CDR1 is SEHNR and CDR2 FQNEAQ (reference sequence). This CDR3 has 12 residues. CDR3 loop: CASSRGQGKQYF. In nucleotides, the CDR3 is TGTGCCAGCAGCAGGGGACAGGGTAAGCAGTACTTC. Drawing the rest from reference TRBV7-9 and TRBJ2-7, the complete variable domain is DTGVSQNPRHKITKRGQNVTFRCDPISEHNRLYWYRQTLGQGPEFLTYFQNEAQLEKSRLLSDRFSAERPKGSFSTLEIQRTEQGDSAMYLCASSRGQGKQYFGPGTRLTVT.

The genes are TRBV2 and TRBJ1-6; D gene ambiguous. The V gene's germline CDR1 is SNHLY and CDR2 FYNNEI. The CDR3 is 13 amino acids. Trimming cost V 6 bases and J 10 bases, with 13 bases left between them. In DNA, the CDR3 is TGTGCCAGCAGCCCAGGAGACTTCTCACCCCTCCACTTT. It encodes CASSPGDFSPLHF.

The chain uses TRBV30 and TRBJ1-2, with D uncertain. CDR3 length: 13 residues. Germline CDR1 is GTSNPN and CDR2 is SVGIG (reference sequence). V lost 1 base and J lost 9, with 15 bases in between. As DNA, the CDR3 is TGTGCCTGGAGTGGTCTTACAAAGGCCCGCTACACCTTC. This encodes CAWSGLTKARYTF. Drawing the rest from reference TRBV30 and TRBJ1-2, the complete variable domain is SQTIHQWPATLVQPVGSPLSLECTVEGTSNPNLYWYRQAAGRGLQLLFYSVGIGQISSEVPQNLSASRPQDRQFILSSKKLLLSDSGFYLCAWSGLTKARYTFGSGTRLTVV.

The chain couples TRBV10-3 to TRBJ2-1; 15 positions match TRBD2. Germline CDR1 is ENHRY and CDR2 is SYGVKD. This CDR3 comprises 16 residues. V trimming: 6 bases; J trimming: 8 bases; junction bases outside the gene matches: 8. The CDR3 sequence is CAISSGLAGGLDEQFF. The CDR3 DNA reads as TGTGCCATCAGCTCAGGACTAGCGGGAGGGCTTGATGAGCAGTTCTTC.

J is TRBJ2-5 and V is TRBV29-1; D not certain. Judging by the DNA end, TRBJ2-7 fits better; the J call may be wrong. CDR3 length equals 12 residues. Germline loops: CDR1 SQVTM, CDR2 ANQGSEA. The CDR3 spells CSVVQNTYEQYF. Here the CDR3 DNA reads TGCAGCGTTGTACAGAATACCTACGAGCAGTACTTC.

J is TRBJ2-4 and V is TRBV28, with 9 bases lining up with TRBD1. The end of the DNA is better explained by TRBJ2-7, so the J call may be wrong. Germline CDR1 and CDR2: MDHEN and SYDVKM. The CDR3 runs 15 residues. CDR3 DNA sequence: TGTGCCACCGACGGGGTTGGGACAGGGTTAACCGAGCAGTACTTC. It is translated as CATDGVGTGLTEQYF.

The V gene is TRBV13, the J gene TRBJ2-3; a possible D gene is TRBD1 (6 bases). Germline values: CDR1 PRHDT, CDR2 FYEKMQ (reference sequence). The V gene lost 5 bases and the J gene lost 2 bases, with 14 bases spanning the gap. The CDR3 runs 15 residues. The CDR3 reads CASSPRTVPTDTQYF. The CDR3 DNA follows: TGTGCCAGCAGCCCGAGGACAGTTCCCACAGATACGCAGTATTTT.

The chain employs TRBV7-9 and TRBJ1-1; no clear D gene. Germline V gene lookup returns CDR1 SEHNR and CDR2 FQNEAQ (reference sequence). The CDR3 runs 14 residues. Trimming removed 2 bases at V and 5 bases at J, with 12 bases between. The CDR3 coding sequence is TGTGCCAGCAGCTTATCCATTGGGTGGACTGAAGCTTTCTTT. This gives the protein CASSLSIGWTEAFF. Based on the CDR3 plus reference TRBV7-9 and TRBJ1-1, the full variable domain is DTGVSQNPRHKITKRGQNVTFRCDPISEHNRLYWYRQTLGQGPEFLTYFQNEAQLEKSRLLSDRFSAERPKGSFSTLEIQRTEQGDSAMYLCASSLSIGWTEAFFGQGTRLTVV.

The rearrangement links TRBV7-2 to TRBJ2-1; D is undetermined. Germline assignment: CDR1 SGHTA and CDR2 FQGNSA. The CDR3 loop spans 14 amino acids. V gave up 4 bases and J gave up 6 bases, with 13 bases separating them. For the CDR3, the DNA is TGTGCCAGCAGCTCCCCCTGGGGTGCCAATGAGCAGTTCTTC. This encodes CASSSPWGANEQFF.

This chain connects TRBV4-3 to TRBJ1-2; 8 nucleotides line up with TRBD1. V lost 2 bases, J lost 6 bases, and 11 bases stayed unmatched. This CDR3 comprises 16 residues. Germline lookup yields CDR1 LGHNA and CDR2 YSLEER. CDR3 nucleotides: TGCGCCAGCAGCCAAACTAGGACAGGGTATTTTGATGGCTACACCTTC. It specifies CASSQTRTGYFDGYTF.

The chain links TRBV6-2 or TRBV6-3 to TRBJ1-1; D uncertain. Trimming took 6 bases from V and 6 from J, leaving 17 bases between them. CDR1 MNHEY and CDR2 SVGEGT come from the germline V gene. The CDR3 has 14 residues. This CDR3 reads CASSREMSMAEAFF. CDR3 sequence (DNA): TGTGCCAGCAGCCGAGAAATGAGTATGGCTGAAGCTTTCTTT.

There are a few counts of this clonotype. V is TRBV29-1 and J is TRBJ2-3, with D possibly TRBD1 on 6 matching bases. The V end lost 4 bases, the J end lost 1 base, and 9 bases lay between the germline ends. This CDR3 is built from 13 residues. Germline CDR1 SQVTM, CDR2 ANQGSEA. The CDR3 nucleotides read TGCAGCGTTGGGGGGCAGGGCACAGATACGCAGTATTTT. Translation gives CSVGGQGTDTQYF.

This chain connects TRBV7-9 to TRBJ1-4; tentative D call: TRBD1 (6 bases). The V gene lost 8 bases and the J gene lost 11 bases, with 15 bases spanning the gap. This CDR3 has 12 amino acids. Germline V CDR1 and CDR2: SEHNR, FQNEAQ (reference sequence). CDR3 bases: TGTGCCAGCGGTCCCAGGGGAGAGAAACTGTTTTTT. This sequence encodes CASGPRGEKLFF.

As concerns this clonotype: The junction departs from germline at one end; a sequencing error may be responsible. V gene TRBV4-2 combines with J gene TRBJ2-2; 10 positions match TRBD1. The CDR3 covers 17 residues. Germline V gives CDR1 LGHNA, CDR2 YNFKEQ. The CDR3: CASSLNLGQGNAGELFF. In DNA, the CDR3 is TGTGCCAGCAGCCTTAATTTGGGACAGGGGAACGCCGGGGAGCTGTTTTTT.

The chain joins TRBV6-6 to TRBJ1-1; TRBD1 might be the D (6 bases). The CDR3 loop spans 12 amino acids. V lost 8 bases, J lost 4 bases, and 11 bases lay in between. CDR1 is MNHNY and CDR2 is SVGAGI in the germline V gene (reference sequence). The CDR3 loop reads CASHAGATEAFF. CDR3 nucleotide sequence: TGTGCCAGCCACGCGGGGGCCACTGAAGCTTTCTTT.

This clonotype showed up just a few times. The V and J genes are TRBV10-3 and TRBJ1-1; D might be TRBD1 (5 bases). The CDR3 runs 13 residues. V was clipped by 6 bases and J by 6 bases, with 14 bases between them. From germline, CDR1 is ENHRY and CDR2 SYGVKD. Written as DNA, the CDR3 is TGTGCCATCAGGGAGGGGCCCGGTTCTGAAGCTTTCTTT. It codes for CAIREGPGSEAFF.

CDR3 DNA sequence: TGTGCCAGCAGCCAAGGAGCGGGAAGGCCCGACAATGAGCAGTTCTTC. It yields the protein CASSQGAGRPDNEQFF. This chain links TRBV3-1 with TRBJ2-1, with TRBD2 matching over 7 bases. V shed 1 base and J 5 bases; nucleotides not matched to a gene: 8. The V gene's germline CDR1 is LGHDT and CDR2 YNNKEL (reference sequence). This CDR3 region has 16 residues.

The chain is built from TRBV29-1 and TRBJ1-2, with no clear D. Looked up from germline, CDR1 is SQVTM and CDR2 is ANQGSEA. This CDR3 is 13 amino acids long. Trimming pared 1 base from V and 0 bases from J, leaving 6 bases between. The DNA for the CDR3 is TGCAGCGTTGAAGTAGCATCTAACTATGGCTACACCTTC. This encodes CSVEVASNYGYTF.

The chain uses TRBV7-2 and TRBJ2-5; D not certain. V lost 5 bases to trimming and J lost 0 bases, with 4 bases between them. The CDR3 length is 12 residues. The germline V gene has CDR1 SGHTA and CDR2 FQGNSA. CDR3 amino acids: CASSNYQETQYF. The CDR3 coding sequence is TGTGCCAGCAGCAATTACCAAGAGACCCAGTACTTC.

Points on this clonotype: This could be a read error, since a much larger clone is one nucleotide away. J is TRBJ1-6 and V is TRBV6-6; D gene uncertain. V was trimmed by 7 bases and J by 6 bases, leaving 10 bases between them. Per the germline V gene, CDR1 is MNHNY and CDR2 is SVGAGI (reference sequence). The CDR3 is made up of 13 amino acids. The CDR3 is CASKSERNSPLHF. CDR3 sequence (DNA): TGTGCCAGCAAGAGTGAGCGTAATTCACCCCTCCACTTT.

This chain connects TRBV28 to TRBJ2-1; D remains unclear. This CDR3 is 13 amino acids long. Trimming cost V 11 bases and J 0 bases, with 11 bases left between them. Germline V lookup: CDR1 MDHEN, CDR2 SYDVKM. CDR3 residues: CASDRSSYNEQFF. CDR3 DNA sequence: TGTGCCTCCGATCGGAGCTCCTACAATGAGCAGTTCTTC.

There are many counts of this clonotype. This rearrangement joins TRBV7-9 to TRBJ2-5, with D unresolved. The CDR3 runs to 15 residues. Germline assignment: CDR1 SEHNR and CDR2 FQNEAQ (reference sequence). Trimming shortened V by 3 bases and J by 1 base, and 12 bases separated the two germline ends. The CDR3 region is CASSFSAATQETQYF. As DNA, the CDR3 is TGTGCCAGCAGCTTTTCTGCAGCAACCCAAGAGACCCAGTACTTC.

The rearrangement uses TRBV15 and TRBJ1-6; 7 positions match TRBD1. V gave up 4 bases and J gave up 9 bases; unmatched junction bases: 9. This CDR3 comprises 15 residues. Germline assignment: CDR1 LNHNV and CDR2 YYDKDF (reference sequence). In DNA form, the CDR3 reads TGTGCCACCAGCATGGACAGGTTTCAGGGTTCACCCCTCCACTTT. As protein: CATSMDRFQGSPLHF. The whole variable domain, filled in from reference TRBV15 and TRBJ1-6, reads DAMVIQNPRYQVTQFGKPVTLSCSQTLNHNVMYWYQQKSSQAPKLLFHYYDKDFNNEADTPDNFQSRRPNTSFCFLDIRSPGLGDTAMYLCATSMDRFQGSPLHFGNGTRLTVT.